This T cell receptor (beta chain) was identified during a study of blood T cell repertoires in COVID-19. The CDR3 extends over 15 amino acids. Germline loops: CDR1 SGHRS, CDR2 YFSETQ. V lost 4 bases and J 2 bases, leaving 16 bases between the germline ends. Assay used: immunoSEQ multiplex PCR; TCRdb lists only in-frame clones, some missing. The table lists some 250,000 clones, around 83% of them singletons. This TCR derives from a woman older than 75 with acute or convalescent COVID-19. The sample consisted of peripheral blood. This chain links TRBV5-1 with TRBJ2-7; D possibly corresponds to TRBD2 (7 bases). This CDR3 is CASSTEGGETYEQYF. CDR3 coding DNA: TGCGCCAGCAGCACGGAGGGGGGGGAGACCTACGAGCAGTACTTC.